Reported below is one TCR beta chain. Its cognate antigen is unknown. These data originate in a study of cytomegalovirus exposure and HLA in healthy donors. Across the study: A prior study identified approximately 120 million unique TCR beta sequences from 190 million or so T cells. Study-level results: Being indistinguishable, some V segments were excluded, TRBV6-2 and TRBV6-3 among them.

This CDR3 is 16 amino acids long. The germline V gene has CDR1 PRHDT and CDR2 FYEKMQ (reference sequence). J gave up 5 bases and V 4 bases, and 10 bases lay outside the gene matches. The PCR was carried out with 60 Vbeta primers and 13 Jbeta primers. Original analysis: An analysis that came later counted some 85 million unique TCR beta chains, approximately 10 million shared. Sequenced by immunoSEQ multiplex PCR; TCRdb stores in-frame clones only, minus some. D and trimming come from the DNA, and the V and J calls and clone size come from that table. Here the sample spans approximately 130,000 clones, roughly 85% being singletons. Regarding donors, all were healthy bone marrow donors.

The sequenced sample was PBMCs. The sequence came from a woman aged 25 to 45 in good health and CMV-seropositive. The chain combines TRBV13 with TRBJ2-2; 7 bases fit TRBD1. The CDR3 region is CASSSDREWETGELFF. DNA of the CDR3: TGTGCCAGCAGCTCCGACAGGGAGTGGGAAACCGGGGAGCTGTTTTTT.